This T cell receptor beta chain is drawn from a study of T cell repertoires in cytomegalovirus infection. V was trimmed by 4 bases and J by 0 bases, leaving 10 bases between them. Germline assignment: CDR1 MNHEY and CDR2 SVGAGI. The CDR3 has 15 residues. TCRdb called the reads again in MiXCR, with one record for every CDR3 protein. Of hundreds of thousands of distinct CDR3 sequences in the sample, 22% are singletons; the top ten hold 15% to 20%. The specimen sequenced was CD8+ T cells from PBMCs. The origin of this receptor is a human donor in good health (CMV status not recorded). Some clones in this sample may be carry-over from other donors' samples. The gene calls are TRBV6-5 and TRBJ2-1; D remains unclear. This chain's CDR3 is CASSFYKSSYNEQFF. The CDR3 DNA reads as TGTGCCAGCAGTTTCTACAAGAGCTCCTACAATGAGCAGTTCTTC.